The next 22 T cell receptor beta chains were all read from a single sample in a study of regulatory T cells in long-lasting Graves disease. Time point described: newly diagnosed GD, antithyroid drugs for less than 3 months. PBMC RNA was the source of the TCR library. CDR3-region Arm-PCR and iRepertoire HTBI primers produced the TCR beta libraries. TCRdb called the multiplex PCR reads again in MiXCR, with one record for every CDR3 protein. The sample yields 350,000 to 500,000 distinct CDR3 sequences, less than 15% seen once. The same sample was also studied in work on T cells in Graves' hyperthyroidism and ophthalmopathy.

Sequencing was performed on peripheral blood mononuclear cells (PBMCs), taken at new diagnosis, from a patient treated with antithyroid drugs. The receptor source for this set is a woman aged 50 to 60 with Graves disease.

This clonotype occurred many times. The rearrangement uses TRBV6-1 and TRBJ2-1; tentatively, D is TRBD2 (5 bases). Germline V lookup: CDR1 MNHNS, CDR2 SASEGT. Trimming removed 2 bases from V and 2 bases from J, with 16 bases in between. The CDR3 is 17 residues long. CDR3 sequence reads: CASSEYIGKVTYNEQFF. DNA for the CDR3: TGTGCCAGCAGTGAATACATCGGGAAGGTAACCTACAATGAGCAGTTCTTC.

This clonotype has only a few counts. The CDR3 DNA follows: TGTGCCAGCAGTGAGGACAGAATTAATGAAAAACTGTTTTTT. It is translated as CASSEDRINEKLFF. The chain couples TRBV6-1 to TRBJ1-4; a possible D gene is TRBD1 (6 bases). Between the trimmed V and J ends, which lost 3 bases and 4 bases, there was a span of 9 bases. This CDR3 spans 14 amino acids. The germline V gene encodes CDR1 MNHNS and CDR2 SASEGT.

This clonotype was picked up many times. The V and J genes are TRBV29-1 and TRBJ2-5, with D possibly called TRBD1 or TRBD2 (5 bases each). V lost 4 bases and J 3 bases, leaving 18 bases between the germline ends. The CDR3 is made up of 15 amino acids. The germline V gene has CDR1 SQVTM and CDR2 ANQGSEA. The CDR3 coding sequence is TGCAGCGTTGCCCCGGGGCCCATGGGGGAAGAGACCCAGTACTTC. Its translation: CSVAPGPMGEETQYF.

This clonotype was found a few times. The V call is TRBV6-5, the J call TRBJ2-6; no clear D gene. From germline, CDR1 is MNHEY and CDR2 SVGAGI. V lost 1 base, J lost 0 bases, and 7 bases lay in between. This CDR3 comprises 16 residues. The CDR3 sequence: CASSYWLGSGANVLTF. The CDR3 DNA sequence: TGTGCCAGCAGTTACTGGTTGGGCTCTGGGGCCAACGTCCTGACTTTC.

This clonotype was recorded at least ten times. The chain uses TRBV7-2 and TRBJ1-2; perhaps TRBD1 as D (6 bases). The CDR3 contains 14 residues. Germline loops: CDR1 SGHTA, CDR2 FQGNSA. The V gene lost 2 bases and the J gene lost 6 bases, with 13 bases spanning the gap. The CDR3 nucleotides are TGTGCCAGCAGCTTATTTGAGGACAGTAATGGCTACACCTTC. Protein product: CASSLFEDSNGYTF. The variable domain in full, with the rest retrieved from reference TRBV7-2 and TRBJ1-2, is GAGVSQSPSNKVTEKGKDVELRCDPISGHTALYWYRQSLGQGLEFLIYFQGNSAPDKSGLPSDRFSAERTGGSVSTLTIQRTQQEDSAVYLCASSLFEDSNGYTFGSGTRLTVV.

This clonotype was detected many times. The V and J genes are TRBV27 and TRBJ2-3, with unresolved D. V was clipped by 3 bases and J by 7 bases, with 20 bases between them. Germline CDR1 and CDR2: MNHEY and SMNVEV (reference sequence). The length of the CDR3 is 16 residues. CDR3 region: CASSFTVGPPFYTQYF. As DNA, the CDR3 is TGTGCCAGCAGTTTCACTGTCGGCCCGCCGTTCTATACGCAGTATTTT.

This clonotype was picked up many times. The rearrangement joins TRBV5-1 to TRBJ2-1, with D uncertain. CDR1 SGHRS and CDR2 YFSETQ come from the germline V gene. This CDR3 spans 15 amino acids. The germline V and J ends were trimmed by 2 bases and 13 bases, with 22 bases remaining between them. Written as DNA, the CDR3 is TGCGCCAGCAGCTTATCGATCTCCCTCGAGTCGACCCAGTTCTTC. Residues: CASSLSISLESTQFF.

A word on this clonotype: Just one base apart from a much larger clone, this may be a read error. The CDR3 nucleotides read TGTGCCAGCAGCTTTTGGGTGAACACTGAAGCTTTCTTT. This translates into CASSFWVNTEAFF. The chain is built from TRBV11-3 and TRBJ1-1; D unclear. The CDR3 extends over 13 amino acids. CDR1 is SGHNT, CDR2 YENEEA, per germline. V gave up 3 bases and J gave up 0 bases, with 5 bases separating them.

The sample holds many counts of this clonotype. V is TRBV7-8 and J is TRBJ2-3; perhaps D is TRBD1 or TRBD2 (5 bases each). V lost 3 bases, J lost 0 bases, and 13 bases lay in between. CDR1 and CDR2 from the germline V gene are SGHVS and FQNEAQ. The CDR3 length is 16 residues. The CDR3 region has the DNA TGTGCCAGCAGCTTTACCTCCGGGGCCAGCACAGATACGCAGTATTTT. Translation gives CASSFTSGASTDTQYF.

This clonotype was observed a few times. This sequence joins TRBV30 and TRBJ1-5; tentatively, D is TRBD1 (5 bases). The germline V gene encodes CDR1 GTSNPN and CDR2 SVGIG (reference sequence). Trimming cost V 0 bases and J 4 bases, with 22 bases left between them. The CDR3 length is 18 residues. The CDR3 sequence is CAWSVSKTALRGNQPQHF. CDR3 DNA: TGTGCCTGGAGTGTTTCGAAGACAGCCCTACGAGGAAATCAGCCCCAGCATTTT.

The chain carries TRBV12-3 or TRBV12-4 and TRBJ2-7; D is possibly TRBD2 (5 bases). V was cut by 3 bases and J by 7 bases, with 13 bases left in between. This CDR3 has 13 residues. The CDR3 nucleotides read TGTGCCAGCAGTTTGGCTAGCTACAATGAGCAGTACTTC. This translates into CASSLASYNEQYF.

This clonotype was observed at least ten times. Germline is not matched at one junction end, which may reflect a read error. The chain uses TRBV5-1 and TRBJ1-4, with D maybe TRBD1 (6 bases). The germline CDR1 and CDR2 sequences are SGHRS and YFSETQ. This CDR3 is 15 amino acids long. The CDR3 sequence: CASSLDPDSLEKLFF. As DNA, the CDR3 is TGTGCCAGCAGCTTGGATCCGGACAGTTTAGAAAAACTGTTTTTT.

This clonotype was recorded at least ten times. This chain connects TRBV28 to TRBJ2-3, with D unresolved. The germline V gene has CDR1 MDHEN and CDR2 SYDVKM. Between the trimmed V and J ends, which lost 2 bases and 2 bases, there was a span of 5 bases. This CDR3 region has 13 residues. CDR3 DNA sequence: TGTGCCAGCAGTTTACTATACACAGATACGCAGTATTTT. Translation: CASSLLYTDTQYF.

This clonotype was counted between two and nine times. The chain has TRBV18 and TRBJ2-5, with 8 bases matching TRBD1. Per the germline V gene, CDR1 is KGHSH and CDR2 is LQKENI. Trimming took 5 bases from V and 5 from J; bases not matched to a gene: 10. The CDR3 has 15 amino acids. Here the CDR3 reads CASSSGQDLGETQYF. CDR3 DNA: TGTGCCAGCTCATCGGGACAGGACTTAGGGGAGACCCAGTACTTC.

This clonotype was recorded at least ten times. V is TRBV20-1 and J is TRBJ1-2; no clear D. Germline CDR1 DFQATT, CDR2 SNEGSKA (reference sequence). The CDR3 contains 13 residues. V was shortened by 5 bases and J by 1 base, with 11 bases between the two germline ends. CDR3 nucleotide sequence: TGCAGTGCTCTTGTGCAGATTAACTATGGCTACACCTTC. This encodes CSALVQINYGYTF.

The gene calls are TRBV7-8 and TRBJ2-1; D is perhaps TRBD1 (6 bases). The CDR3 runs 15 residues. The V gene lost 5 bases and the J gene lost 7 bases, with 18 bases spanning the gap. In germline, CDR1 is SGHVS, CDR2 FQNEAQ. In DNA, the CDR3 is TGTGCCAGCAGCGATTCGGGGCAGGGGCTAAATGAGCAGTTCTTC. Protein sequence: CASSDSGQGLNEQFF.

The sample holds a few counts of this clonotype. The gene calls are TRBV9 and TRBJ1-1; no clear D gene. Germline CDR1 reads SGDLS; CDR2 reads YYNGEE. The V end lost 4 bases, the J end lost 0 bases, and 13 bases lay between the germline ends. The CDR3 covers 15 residues. CDR3 DNA sequence: TGTGCCAGCAGCCCCCGGACGGACTTGAACACTGAAGCTTTCTTT. The encoded protein is CASSPRTDLNTEAFF.

This chain links TRBV7-9 with TRBJ2-5; tentatively, D is TRBD2 (5 bases). This CDR3 spans 19 amino acids. Germline lookup yields CDR1 SEHNR and CDR2 FQNEAQ (reference sequence). V was shortened by 5 bases and J by 0 bases, with 25 bases between the two germline ends. The chain's CDR3 is CASSAFRTVLEQYQETQYF. DNA of the CDR3: TGTGCCAGCAGCGCCTTTAGGACTGTCCTCGAGCAATACCAAGAGACCCAGTACTTC.

This clonotype was recorded at least ten times. The chain recombines TRBV20-1 with TRBJ2-3; the match to TRBD2 covers 8 bases. CDR3 length: 14 residues. Germline loops: CDR1 DFQATT, CDR2 SNEGSKA (reference sequence). V shed 8 bases and J 0 bases; nucleotides not matched to a gene: 7. The CDR3 DNA follows: TGCAGTACTAATAGCGGGGACAGCACAGATACGCAGTATTTT. Protein product: CSTNSGDSTDTQYF.

This clonotype was seen at least ten times. J is TRBJ2-1 and V is TRBV24-1, with no clear D. Between the trimmed V and J ends, which lost 2 bases and 5 bases, there was a span of 12 bases. CDR1 is KGHDR and CDR2 is SFDVKD in the germline V gene. The CDR3 runs 15 residues. In nucleotides, the CDR3 is TGTGCCACCAGTGATTCCCCCCCGCAAGACAATGAGCAGTTCTTC. Its protein is CATSDSPPQDNEQFF.

This clonotype has a count of ten or more. The gene calls are TRBV11-2 and TRBJ2-7; D might be TRBD1 or TRBD2, each matching 5 bases. Trimming pared 1 base from V and 2 bases from J, leaving 9 bases between. This CDR3 has 14 amino acids. Germline CDR1 SGHAT, CDR2 FQNNGV. This chain's CDR3 is CASSLVGTTYEQYF. The CDR3 DNA reads as TGTGCCAGCAGCTTAGTTGGGACGACCTACGAGCAGTACTTC.

The gene calls are TRBV28 and TRBJ2-2; D unresolved. V was pared by 6 bases and J by 0 bases, with 11 bases between. The germline CDR1 and CDR2 sequences are MDHEN and SYDVKM. CDR3 length: 15 residues. The CDR3 spells CASSSTLPNTGELFF. CDR3 nucleotide sequence: TGTGCCAGCAGCTCGACTCTTCCGAACACCGGGGAGCTGTTTTTT.